The 17 T cell receptor beta chains listed next were all sequenced from one sample in a study of monozygotic twins with inflammatory bowel disease. TCRdb processed the 5' RACE reads again and assigns one entry to each CDR3 protein, with no DNA. Here the sample table reports about 210,000 distinct CDR3 sequences. Sequenced input: blood. These receptors originate from a human donor with ulcerative colitis or Crohn's disease, or a healthy co-twin of an affected twin (not recorded which).

The rearrangement joins TRBV4-1 to TRBJ1-3; TCRdb's D gene call, TRBD1, goes unchecked for lack of DNA. Germline V gene sequence: CDR1 MGHRA, CDR2 YSYEKL. The CDR3 is 15 amino acids. CDR3 region: CASSQDGQGGNTIYF.

The chain recombines TRBV5-6 with TRBJ1-1; TCRdb indicates TRBD1, and absent DNA this call remains unverified. The CDR3 sequence is 15 residues long. CDR1 SGHDT and CDR2 YYEEEE come from the germline V gene. This CDR3 reads CASSTSGGPDTEAFF.

The genes are TRBV20-1 and TRBJ2-7; TCRdb outputs TRBD1, but without DNA this stays unchecked. This CDR3 spans 12 amino acids. CDR1 and CDR2 from the germline V gene are DFQATT and SNEGSKA (reference sequence). CDR3 in amino acids: CSARVRDYEQYF.

The chain carries TRBV29-1 and TRBJ1-1; the D call of TRBD1 rests on TCRdb alone, since no DNA is present to check it. The CDR3 loop spans 13 amino acids. Germline loops: CDR1 SQVTM, CDR2 ANQGSEA. CDR3 region: CSVIGGLNTEAFF.

The chain uses TRBV13 and TRBJ1-5; TCRdb names TRBD1, which stays unverified in the absence of DNA. The germline V gene encodes CDR1 PRHDT and CDR2 FYEKMQ (reference sequence). This CDR3 region has 15 residues. This CDR3 is CASSRRTGGGQPQHF. The whole variable domain, filled in from reference TRBV13 and TRBJ1-5, reads AAGVIQSPRHLIKEKRETATLKCYPIPRHDTVYWYQQGPGQDPQFLISFYEKMQSDKGSIPDRFSAQQFSDYHSELNMSSLELGDSALYFCASSRRTGGGQPQHFGDGTRLSIL.

The chain joins TRBV6-5 to TRBJ2-5; the TCRdb D gene call, TRBD2, has no DNA to confirm it. This CDR3 has 18 amino acids. In germline, CDR1 is MNHEY, CDR2 SVGAGI. The CDR3: CASSYLPGLALKGEAQYF.

The chain combines TRBV18 with TRBJ2-2. Germline V CDR1 and CDR2: KGHSH, LQKENI. The CDR3 has 15 amino acids. Here the CDR3 reads CASSQDSLTAGELFF.

The chain couples TRBV6-5 to TRBJ2-5; without DNA, the TCRdb call of TRBD1 cannot be checked. Germline V CDR1 and CDR2: MNHEY, SVGAGI. The CDR3 sequence is 16 residues long. CDR3 loop: CASVHNPGQGWETQYF.

This chain uses TRBV28 with TRBJ2-7; TCRdb proposes TRBD1, but this gene call is untestable without DNA. From germline, CDR1 is MDHEN and CDR2 SYDVKM. The CDR3 sequence is 15 residues long. CDR3 amino acids: CASSFPPTGSYEQYF.

This chain links TRBV6-1 with TRBJ2-2; TCRdb indicates TRBD1, and absent DNA this call remains unverified. Germline V gene lookup returns CDR1 MNHNS and CDR2 SASEGT. This CDR3 has 11 amino acids. The CDR3: CASKRGGELFF.

The rearrangement uses TRBV4-1 and TRBJ1-2; TCRdb outputs TRBD1, but without DNA this stays unchecked. The CDR3 is made up of 16 amino acids. Germline assignment: CDR1 MGHRA and CDR2 YSYEKL. The CDR3 here is CASSQEPGQGWYGYTF.

This chain joins TRBV4-1 and TRBJ2-2; TCRdb's D call, TRBD2, is unchecked because there is no DNA. The CDR3 sequence is 14 residues long. The germline gives CDR1 MGHRA, CDR2 YSYEKL. This CDR3 is CASRVALAVGELFF.

The chain joins TRBV2 to TRBJ1-1; checking the TCRdb D call of TRBD1 is not possible without DNA. This CDR3 has 14 residues. Germline V gives CDR1 SNHLY, CDR2 FYNNEI. CDR3 loop: CASRGQAMNTEAFF.

The chain recombines TRBV27 with TRBJ2-1; TCRdb's D gene call, TRBD1, goes unchecked for lack of DNA. Looked up from germline, CDR1 is MNHEY and CDR2 is SMNVEV (reference sequence). The CDR3 is made up of 19 amino acids. Here the CDR3 reads CASSLRGTGDLGLYNEQFF.

The chain combines TRBV29-1 with TRBJ1-2; lacking DNA, the TRBD1 call made by TCRdb goes unchecked. The CDR3 has 14 amino acids. Germline lookup yields CDR1 SQVTM and CDR2 ANQGSEA. The CDR3 spells CSVATGGGVYGYTF. The whole variable domain, remainder taken from reference TRBV29-1 and TRBJ1-2, is SAVISQKPSRDICQRGTSLTIQCQVDSQVTMMFWYRQQPGQSLTLIATANQGSEATYESGFVIDKFPISRPNLTFSTLTVSNMSPEDSSIYLCSVATGGGVYGYTFGSGTRLTVV.

The V call is TRBV7-6, the J call TRBJ2-7; TCRdb's D call of TRBD1 is untestable without DNA. Germline V gene sequence: CDR1 SGHVS, CDR2 FNYEAQ. The CDR3 loop spans 14 amino acids. The CDR3 spells CASSLGQDSYEQYF.

The genes are TRBV2 and TRBJ1-2; TCRdb designates TRBD1, a call that cannot be tested without DNA. Germline lookup yields CDR1 SNHLY and CDR2 FYNNEI. The CDR3 contains 16 residues. CDR3 amino acids: CASSEVVAGDAYGYTF. The full variable domain, in which reference TRBV2 and TRBJ1-2 provide the parts outside the CDR3, is EPEVTQTPSHQVTQMGQEVILRCVPISNHLYFYWYRQILGQKVEFLVSFYNNEISEKSEIFDDQFSVERPDGSNFTLKIRSTKLEDSAMYFCASSEVVAGDAYGYTFGSGTRLTVV.